This T cell receptor beta chain was identified in a study of regulatory T cells in long-lasting Graves disease. The CDR3 is made up of 13 amino acids. Germline V gene data show CDR1 as DFQATT and CDR2 as SNEGSKA (reference sequence). The ends were cut back, 6 bases at V and 1 base at J, with 13 bases in the middle. For TCR beta, libraries came from iRepertoire HTBI primers and Arm-PCR of CDR3 regions. Each CDR3 protein is one row after TCRdb ran MiXCR on the multiplex PCR reads. The data show about 450,000 distinct CDR3 sequences, around 24% seen once. Time point specified: persistent/refractory GD, antithyroid drugs over 5 years with positive TRAb. Isolated PBMC RNA provided the starting material for the TCR library.

This clonotype originated in a female donor with Graves disease. The rearrangement uses TRBV20-1 and TRBJ2-7, with a weak D call TRBD2 (5 bases). The source was peripheral blood mononuclear cells (PBMCs), collected when the disease was refractory, from a patient treated with antithyroid drugs. CDR3 DNA sequence: TGCAGTGCCGAGGAGGAGAGATCCTACGAGCAGTACTTC. This translates into CSAEEERSYEQYF.